This is a list of T cell receptor beta chains from one sample in a study of blood T cell repertoires in COVID-19. The repertoire was sequenced with immunoSEQ multiplex PCR; TCRdb's copy has only in-frame clones and lacks some. Of a few hundred thousand clones in the sample, 80% to 90% were seen once. The specimen sequenced was PBMCs or T cells enriched from blood (not recorded which). The source of these receptors is a woman aged 25 to 39 who had recovered from COVID-19. Each CDR3 is given with its conserved first and last residue. D genes are given only for firm matches. Not all rows give a size; the values are once, few, many and, for expanded clones, a class.

size	V	D	J	DNA	CDR3
NA	TRBV19	NA	TRBJ1-5	TGTGCCAGTAGTATAGATTCCTCCCAGCCCCAGCATTTT	CASSIDSSQPQHF
NA	TRBV3-1/TRBV3-2	NA	TRBJ1-2	TGTGCCAGCAGCCCCTTAAAATACTATGGCTACACCTTC	CASSPLKYYGYTF
NA	TRBV21-1	NA	TRBJ2-7	TGTGCCAGCAGCAAAGCCCCCAAAGAGCAGTACTTC	CASSKAPKEQYF
NA	TRBV3-1/TRBV3-2	TRBD2	TRBJ2-7	TGTGCCAGCAGCCGGGAGGGGAACTACGAGCAGTACTTC	CASSREGNYEQYF
NA	TRBV5-5	NA	TRBJ2-6	TGTGCCAGCAGTTATGTGTGGGGGCGTATCAGCTCTGGGGCCAACGTCCTGACTTTC	CASSYVWGRISSGANVLTF
NA	TRBV5-4	NA	TRBJ2-7	TGTGCCAGCAGCCGGGACTCCTTCTACGAGCAGTACTTC	CASSRDSFYEQYF
NA	TRBV5-1	TRBD1	TRBJ2-5	TGCGCCAGCAGCCCTGGGACAGAAGAGACCCAGTACTTC	CASSPGTEETQYF
NA	TRBV11-2	NA	TRBJ2-7	TGTGCCAGCAGAGGCGGCATCCCCAACTCCTACGAGCAGTACTTC	CASRGGIPNSYEQYF
NA	TRBV23-1	NA	TRBJ2-6	TGCGCCAGGGTGCCGAGCTCTGGGGCCAACGTCCTGACTTTC	CARVPSSGANVLTF
few	TRBV14	NA	TRBJ2-3	TGTGCCAGCAGCAGCTTCGGGGATGGCACAGATACGCAGTATTTT	CASSSFGDGTDTQYF
few	TRBV5-1	TRBD2	TRBJ2-2	TGCGCCAGCAGCTTGGCCAGGGGACTAGGAGGGATCACCGGGGAGCTGTTTTTT	CASSLARGLGGITGELFF
once	TRBV6-2/TRBV6-3	NA	TRBJ2-1	TGTGCCAGCAGTTACGCGGGACTGGAGAAGGACGGGCAGTTCTTC	CASSYAGLEKDGQFF
few	TRBV25-1	NA	TRBJ2-7	TGTGCCAGCGTCGGCTACGAGCAGTACTTC	CASVGYEQYF
once	TRBV7-3	NA	TRBJ2-2	TGTGCCAGCAGCGCCTCCGGGATCAACACCGGGGAGCTGTTTTTT	CASSASGINTGELFF
NA	TRBV5-1	NA	TRBJ1-1	TGCGCCAGCAGCTCCCCCTCCACTTTTGAAGCTTTCTTT	CASSSPSTFEAFF